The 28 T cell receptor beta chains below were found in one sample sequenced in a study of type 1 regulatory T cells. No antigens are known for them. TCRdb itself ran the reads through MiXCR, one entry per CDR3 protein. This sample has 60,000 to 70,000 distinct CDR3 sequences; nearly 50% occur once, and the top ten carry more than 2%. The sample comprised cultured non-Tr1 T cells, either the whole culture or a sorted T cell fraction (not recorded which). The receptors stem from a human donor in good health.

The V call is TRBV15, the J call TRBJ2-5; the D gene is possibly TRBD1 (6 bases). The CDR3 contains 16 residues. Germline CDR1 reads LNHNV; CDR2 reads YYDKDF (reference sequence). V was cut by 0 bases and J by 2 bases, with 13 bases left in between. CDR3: CATSRDGGRGQETQYF. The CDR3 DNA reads TGTGCCACCAGCAGAGATGGAGGCAGGGGTCAAGAGACCCAGTACTTC. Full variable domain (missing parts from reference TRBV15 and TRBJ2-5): DAMVIQNPRYQVTQFGKPVTLSCSQTLNHNVMYWYQQKSSQAPKLLFHYYDKDFNNEADTPDNFQSRRPNTSFCFLDIRSPGLGDTAMYLCATSRDGGRGQETQYFGPGTRLLVL.

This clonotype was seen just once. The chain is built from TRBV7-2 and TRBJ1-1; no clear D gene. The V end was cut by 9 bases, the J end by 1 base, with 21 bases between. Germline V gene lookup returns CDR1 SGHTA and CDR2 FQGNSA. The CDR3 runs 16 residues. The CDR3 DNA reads TGTGCCAGTAGGGCACAGCGACGGGTGGGGAACACTGAAGCTTTCTTT. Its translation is CASRAQRRVGNTEAFF.

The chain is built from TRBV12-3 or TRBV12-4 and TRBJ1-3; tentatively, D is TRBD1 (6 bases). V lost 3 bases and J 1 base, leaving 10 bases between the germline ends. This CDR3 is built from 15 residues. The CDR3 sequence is CASSLAGVSGNTIYF. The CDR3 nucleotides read TGTGCCAGCAGTTTGGCAGGGGTATCTGGAAACACCATATATTTT.

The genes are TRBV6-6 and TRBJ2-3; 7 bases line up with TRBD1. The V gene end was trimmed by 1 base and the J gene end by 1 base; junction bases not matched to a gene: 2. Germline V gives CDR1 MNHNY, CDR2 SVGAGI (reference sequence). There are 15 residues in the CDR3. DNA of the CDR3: TGTGCCAGCAGTTACTTTGGACAGGGCACAGATACGCAGTATTTT. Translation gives CASSYFGQGTDTQYF.

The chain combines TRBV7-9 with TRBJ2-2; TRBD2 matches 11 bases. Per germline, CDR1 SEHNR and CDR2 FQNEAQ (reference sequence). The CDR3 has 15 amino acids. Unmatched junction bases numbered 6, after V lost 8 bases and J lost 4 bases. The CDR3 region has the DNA TGTGCCAGCGAACTAGCGGGGGCCCTCACCGGGGAGCTGTTTTTT. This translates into CASELAGALTGELFF.

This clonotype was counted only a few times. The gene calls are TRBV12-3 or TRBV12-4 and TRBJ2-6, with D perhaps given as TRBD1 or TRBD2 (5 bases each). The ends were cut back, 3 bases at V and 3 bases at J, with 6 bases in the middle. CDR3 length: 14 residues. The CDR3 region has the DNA TGTGCCAGCAGTTTGGGGGATGGGGCCAACGTCCTGACTTTC. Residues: CASSLGDGANVLTF.

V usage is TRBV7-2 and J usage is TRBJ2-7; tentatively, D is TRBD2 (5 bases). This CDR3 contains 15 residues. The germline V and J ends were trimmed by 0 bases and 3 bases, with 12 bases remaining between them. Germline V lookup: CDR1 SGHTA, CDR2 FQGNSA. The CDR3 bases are TGTGCCAGCAGCTTAGCCCTTCAGGAGGTCTACGAGCAGTACTTC. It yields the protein CASSLALQEVYEQYF.

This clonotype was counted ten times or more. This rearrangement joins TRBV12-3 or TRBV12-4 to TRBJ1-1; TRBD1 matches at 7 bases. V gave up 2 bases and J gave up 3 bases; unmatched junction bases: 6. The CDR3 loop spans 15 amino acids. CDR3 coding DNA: TGTGCCAGCAGTTTAAGGAGGGGGCAAGACACTGAAGCTTTCTTT. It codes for CASSLRRGQDTEAFF.

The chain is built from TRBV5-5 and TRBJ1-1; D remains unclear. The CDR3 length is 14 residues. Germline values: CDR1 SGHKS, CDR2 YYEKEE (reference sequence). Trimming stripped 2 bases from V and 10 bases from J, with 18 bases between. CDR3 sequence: CASSFEVGTIRAFF. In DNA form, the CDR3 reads TGTGCCAGCAGCTTTGAGGTAGGAACCATCCGAGCTTTCTTT. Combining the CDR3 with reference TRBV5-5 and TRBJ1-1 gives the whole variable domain DAGVTQSPTHLIKTRGQQVTLRCSPISGHKSVSWYQQVLGQGPQFIFQYYEKEERGRGNFPDRFSARQFPNYSSELNVNALLLGDSALYLCASSFEVGTIRAFFGQGTRLTVV.

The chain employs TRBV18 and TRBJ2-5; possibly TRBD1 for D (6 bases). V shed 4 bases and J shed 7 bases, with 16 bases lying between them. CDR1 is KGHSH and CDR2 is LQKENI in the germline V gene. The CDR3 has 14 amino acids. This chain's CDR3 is CASSLATGFGTQYF. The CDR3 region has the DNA TGTGCCAGCTCACTTGCCACAGGGTTTGGGACCCAGTACTTC.

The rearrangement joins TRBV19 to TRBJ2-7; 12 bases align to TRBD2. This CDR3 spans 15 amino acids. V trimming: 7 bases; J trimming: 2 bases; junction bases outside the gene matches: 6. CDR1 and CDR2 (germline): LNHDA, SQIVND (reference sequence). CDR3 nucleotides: TGTGCCAGTATGGCCCGGACTAGCGGGGCCTACGAGCAGTACTTC. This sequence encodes CASMARTSGAYEQYF.

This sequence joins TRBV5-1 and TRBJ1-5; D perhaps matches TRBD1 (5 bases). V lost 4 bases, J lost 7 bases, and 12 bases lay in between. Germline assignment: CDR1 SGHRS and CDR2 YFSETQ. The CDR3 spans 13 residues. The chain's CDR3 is CASSPGGGQPQHF. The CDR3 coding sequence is TGCGCCAGCAGCCCCGGGGGGGGGCAGCCCCAGCATTTT. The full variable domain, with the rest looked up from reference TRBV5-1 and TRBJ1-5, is KAGVTQTPRYLIKTRGQQVTLSCSPISGHRSVSWYQQTPGQGLQFLFEYFSETQRNKGNFPGRFSGRQFSNSRSEMNVSTLELGDSALYLCASSPGGGQPQHFGDGTRLSIL.

CDR3 residues: CASGLGWDNEKLFF. In DNA, the CDR3 is TGTGCTAGTGGTTTGGGTTGGGATAATGAAAAACTGTTTTTT. The V and J genes are TRBV12-5 and TRBJ1-4; D gene uncertain. Deletions cut 1 base from V and 4 bases from J, with 7 bases between. Germline CDR1 reads LGHNT; CDR2 reads FRNRAP. The CDR3 is 14 residues long.

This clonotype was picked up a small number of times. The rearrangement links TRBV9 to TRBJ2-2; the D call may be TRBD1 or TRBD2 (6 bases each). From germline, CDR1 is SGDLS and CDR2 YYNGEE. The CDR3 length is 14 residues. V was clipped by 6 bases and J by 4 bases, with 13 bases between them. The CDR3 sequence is CASNRGPGTGELFF. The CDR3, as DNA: TGTGCCAGCAATCGGGGGCCGGGCACCGGGGAGCTGTTTTTT.

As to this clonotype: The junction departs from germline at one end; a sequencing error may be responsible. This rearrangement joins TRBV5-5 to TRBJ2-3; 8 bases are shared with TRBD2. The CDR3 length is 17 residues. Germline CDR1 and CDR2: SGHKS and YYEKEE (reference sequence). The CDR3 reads CASNLGAAGGGTDTQYF. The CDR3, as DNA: TGTGCCAGCAACTTGGGAGCGGCGGGGGGAGGCACAGATACGCAGTATTTT. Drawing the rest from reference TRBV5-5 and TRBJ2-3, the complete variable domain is DAGVTQSPTHLIKTRGQQVTLRCSPISGHKSVSWYQQVLGQGPQFIFQYYEKEERGRGNFPDRFSARQFPNYSSELNVNALLLGDSALYLCASNLGAAGGGTDTQYFGPGTRLTVL.

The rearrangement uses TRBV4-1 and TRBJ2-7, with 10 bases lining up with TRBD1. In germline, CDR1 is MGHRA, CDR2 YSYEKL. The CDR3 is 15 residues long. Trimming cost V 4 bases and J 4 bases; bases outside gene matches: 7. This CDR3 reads CASSLPGQGRYEQYF. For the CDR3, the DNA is TGCGCCAGCAGCCTCCCGGGACAGGGGAGATACGAGCAGTACTTC.

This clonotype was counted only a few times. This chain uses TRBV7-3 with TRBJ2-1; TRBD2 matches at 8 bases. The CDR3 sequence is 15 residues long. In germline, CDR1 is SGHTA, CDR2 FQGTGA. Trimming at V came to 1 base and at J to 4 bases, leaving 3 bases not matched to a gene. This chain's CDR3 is CASSLNRGGYNEQFF. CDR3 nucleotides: TGTGCCAGCAGCTTAAATCGGGGGGGATACAATGAGCAGTTCTTC.

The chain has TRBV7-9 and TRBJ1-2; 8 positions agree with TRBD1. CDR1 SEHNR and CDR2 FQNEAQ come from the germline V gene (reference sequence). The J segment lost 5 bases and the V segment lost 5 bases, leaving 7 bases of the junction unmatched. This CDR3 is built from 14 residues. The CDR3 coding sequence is TGTGCCAGCAGCACTACAGGGGGGGTTTATGGCTACACCTTC. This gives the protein CASSTTGGVYGYTF.

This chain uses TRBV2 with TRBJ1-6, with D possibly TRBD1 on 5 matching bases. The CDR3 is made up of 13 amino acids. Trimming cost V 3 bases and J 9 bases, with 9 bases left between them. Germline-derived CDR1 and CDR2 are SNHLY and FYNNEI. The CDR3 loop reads CASSDRVGSPLHF. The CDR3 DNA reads TGTGCCAGCAGTGACAGGGTCGGTTCACCCCTCCACTTT.

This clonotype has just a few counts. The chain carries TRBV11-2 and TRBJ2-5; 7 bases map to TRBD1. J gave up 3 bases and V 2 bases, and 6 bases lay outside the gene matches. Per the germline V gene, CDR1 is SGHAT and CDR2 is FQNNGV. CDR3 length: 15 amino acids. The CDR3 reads CASSLSYGQEETQYF. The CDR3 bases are TGTGCCAGCAGCTTAAGCTACGGACAGGAAGAGACCCAGTACTTC.

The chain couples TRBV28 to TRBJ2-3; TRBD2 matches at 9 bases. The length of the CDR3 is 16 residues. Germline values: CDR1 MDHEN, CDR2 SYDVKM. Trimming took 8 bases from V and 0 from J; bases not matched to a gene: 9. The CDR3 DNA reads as TGTGCCAGCTGTCGACCTCTAGCGGGGAGCACAGATACGCAGTATTTT. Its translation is CASCRPLAGSTDTQYF.

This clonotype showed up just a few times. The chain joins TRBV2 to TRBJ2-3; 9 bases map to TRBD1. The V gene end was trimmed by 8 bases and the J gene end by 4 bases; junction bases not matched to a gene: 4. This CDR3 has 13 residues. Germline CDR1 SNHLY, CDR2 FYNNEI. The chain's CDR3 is CASRDRVPDTQYF. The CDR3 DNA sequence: TGTGCCAGCCGGGACAGGGTCCCAGATACGCAGTATTTT.

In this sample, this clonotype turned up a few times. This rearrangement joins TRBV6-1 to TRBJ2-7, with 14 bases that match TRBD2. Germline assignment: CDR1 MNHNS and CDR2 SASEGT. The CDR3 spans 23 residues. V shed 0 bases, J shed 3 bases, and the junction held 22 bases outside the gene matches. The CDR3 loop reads CASSEAPGRIGTSGGLQLYEQYF. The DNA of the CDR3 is TGTGCCAGCAGTGAAGCGCCGGGACGGATAGGGACTAGCGGGGGTTTACAGCTCTACGAGCAGTACTTC.

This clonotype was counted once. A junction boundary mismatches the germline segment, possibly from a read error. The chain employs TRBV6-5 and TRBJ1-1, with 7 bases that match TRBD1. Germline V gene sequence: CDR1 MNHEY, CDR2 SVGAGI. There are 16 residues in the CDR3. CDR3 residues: CTSSYWGQWSRTEAFF. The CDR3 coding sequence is TGTACCAGCAGTTACTGGGGACAGTGGTCTCGAACTGAAGCTTTCTTT.

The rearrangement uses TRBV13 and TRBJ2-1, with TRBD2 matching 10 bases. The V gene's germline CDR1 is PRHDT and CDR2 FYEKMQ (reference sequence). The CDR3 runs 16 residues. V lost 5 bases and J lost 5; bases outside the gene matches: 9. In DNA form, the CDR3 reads TGTGCCAGCAGCCCGGAAACTAGCGGGGATAACAATGAGCAGTTCTTC. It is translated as CASSPETSGDNNEQFF.

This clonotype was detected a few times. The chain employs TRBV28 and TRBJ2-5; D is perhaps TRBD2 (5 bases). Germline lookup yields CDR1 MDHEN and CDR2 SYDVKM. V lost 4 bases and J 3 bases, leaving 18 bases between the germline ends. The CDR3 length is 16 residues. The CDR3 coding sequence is TGTGCCAGCAGTTCCCGAGGGAGCCCAACAAAAGAGACCCAGTACTTC. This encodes CASSSRGSPTKETQYF.

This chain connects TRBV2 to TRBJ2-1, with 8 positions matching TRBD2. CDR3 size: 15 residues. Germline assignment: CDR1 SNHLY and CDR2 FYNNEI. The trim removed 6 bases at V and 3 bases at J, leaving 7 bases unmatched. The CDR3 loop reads CASRNLAGLYNEQFF. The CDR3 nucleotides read TGTGCCAGCAGGAACCTAGCGGGCCTCTACAATGAGCAGTTCTTC.

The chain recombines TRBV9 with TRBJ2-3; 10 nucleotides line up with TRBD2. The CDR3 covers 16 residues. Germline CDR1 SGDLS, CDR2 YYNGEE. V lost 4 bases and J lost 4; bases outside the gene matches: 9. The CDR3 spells CASSTGTSVGSDTQYF. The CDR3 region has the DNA TGTGCCAGCAGCACCGGGACTAGCGTTGGGTCAGATACGCAGTATTTT.